The 17 T cell receptor beta chains below were found in one sample sequenced in a study of T cell repertoires in cytomegalovirus infection. A single record per CDR3 protein comes from TCRdb applying MiXCR to the reads. The sample lists tens of thousands of distinct CDR3 sequences; 42% were seen once. Antigen specificity for these receptors is unknown. The sequenced sample was CD8+ T cells from cultured PBMCs, obtained from culture after CMV antigen stimulation. These receptors were taken from a human donor in good health (CMV status not recorded). Some clones in this sample may be carry-over from other donors' samples.

This chain connects TRBV18 to TRBJ1-5; 7 positions match TRBD1. V was pared by 6 bases and J by 3 bases, with 8 bases of the junction left unmatched. This CDR3 has 15 residues. Per germline, CDR1 KGHSH and CDR2 LQKENI. The CDR3 spells CASSPPGQFNQPQHF. DNA for the CDR3: TGTGCCAGCTCCCCCCCGGGACAGTTCAATCAGCCCCAGCATTTT. The complete variable domain, with remaining parts taken from reference TRBV18 and TRBJ1-5, reads NAGVMQNPRHLVRRRGQEARLRCSPMKGHSHVYWYRQLPEEGLKFMVYLQKENIIDESGMPKERFSAEFPKEGPSILRIQQVVRGDSAAYFCASSPPGQFNQPQHFGDGTRLSIL.

The V and J genes are TRBV7-9 and TRBJ1-1, with 7 bases fitting TRBD1. The CDR3 loop spans 16 amino acids. Germline V gives CDR1 SEHNR, CDR2 FQNEAQ (reference sequence). V was clipped by 6 bases and J by 7 bases; unmatched bases: 17. CDR3 region: CASRTETGYLKDEAFF. The CDR3 DNA sequence: TGTGCCAGCAGAACCGAGACAGGGTACCTTAAGGATGAAGCTTTCTTT.

This clonotype was seen only a few times. The chain is built from TRBV6-5 and TRBJ1-1; TRBD1 matches at 8 bases. V shed 0 bases, J shed 5 bases, and the junction held 8 bases outside the gene matches. This CDR3 contains 16 residues. CDR1 and CDR2 (germline): MNHEY, SVGAGI. This CDR3 is CASSYSRTGSDTEAFF. Written as DNA, the CDR3 is TGTGCCAGCAGTTACTCCCGGACAGGGTCGGATACTGAAGCTTTCTTT.

This chain links TRBV6-2 or TRBV6-3 with TRBJ2-1, with TRBD2 matching over 8 bases. The ends lost 4 bases at V and 7 bases at J; junction bases unmatched: 15. The CDR3 totals 17 residues. Germline-derived CDR1 and CDR2 are MNHEY and SVGEGT. CDR3 bases: TGTGCCAGCAGTTCCTCCCTCCGGGGGGGCCCGATGAATGAGCAGTTCTTC. Residues: CASSSSLRGGPMNEQFF.

The chain carries TRBV20-1 and TRBJ2-2, with 7 bases matching TRBD1. The germline CDR1 and CDR2 sequences are DFQATT and SNEGSKA (reference sequence). Trimming took 5 bases from V and 0 from J; bases not matched to a gene: 6. The CDR3 totals 15 residues. CDR3 sequence reads: CSAPPQGANTGELFF. CDR3 DNA: TGCAGTGCTCCCCCCCAGGGGGCGAACACCGGGGAGCTGTTTTTT.

The chain combines TRBV30 with TRBJ2-7; D gene uncertain. This CDR3 comprises 12 residues. Germline assignment: CDR1 GTSNPN and CDR2 SVGIG (reference sequence). Between the trimmed V and J ends, which lost 3 bases and 3 bases, there was a span of 9 bases. This CDR3 is CAWSMGNYEQYF. The CDR3 region has the DNA TGTGCCTGGAGCATGGGTAACTACGAGCAGTACTTC.

The CDR3 DNA reads as TGTGCCAGCAGGCCGGGATCCTCAAATTCACCCCTCCACTTT. Its translation is CASRPGSSNSPLHF. The chain carries TRBV11-2 and TRBJ1-6; D not certain. This CDR3 has 14 amino acids. Germline values: CDR1 SGHAT, CDR2 FQNNGV. The V and J ends lost 6 bases and 7 bases respectively, with 13 bases between them.

This clonotype was seen a few times. J is TRBJ2-3 and V is TRBV11-2, with D perhaps TRBD2 (7 bases). The CDR3 covers 15 residues. V lost 6 bases and J 0 bases, leaving 13 bases between the germline ends. The germline CDR1 and CDR2 sequences are SGHAT and FQNNGV. CDR3 region: CASRPRGASTDTQYF. As DNA, the CDR3 is TGTGCCAGCAGGCCCCGGGGGGCTAGCACAGATACGCAGTATTTT.

This clonotype was seen a few times. This chain connects TRBV11-2 to TRBJ1-1, with D uncertain. CDR1 and CDR2 (germline): SGHAT, FQNNGV. The CDR3 extends over 15 amino acids. V lost 0 bases and J 1 base, leaving 9 bases between the germline ends. CDR3 sequence (DNA): TGTGCCAGCAGCTTAGAGCTGGTCCCGAACACTGAAGCTTTCTTT. It yields the protein CASSLELVPNTEAFF.

The J gene is TRBJ1-1, the V gene TRBV6-2 or TRBV6-3; no clear D gene. This CDR3 spans 11 amino acids. Looked up from germline, CDR1 is MNHEY and CDR2 is SVGEGT. Trimming shortened V by 7 bases and J by 8 bases, and 11 bases separated the two germline ends. The CDR3, as DNA: TGTGCCAGCACCTACGGAATGGAAGCTTTCTTT. It codes for CASTYGMEAFF.

This clonotype appeared many times. The chain is built from TRBV20-1 and TRBJ2-3; D may be TRBD1 (6 bases). Trimming cost V 6 bases and J 0 bases, with 22 bases left between them. The germline V gene has CDR1 DFQATT and CDR2 SNEGSKA (reference sequence). The CDR3 is 17 residues long. The CDR3 sequence: CSAPTWEQGWSTDTQYF. The DNA of the CDR3 is TGCAGTGCACCTACCTGGGAACAGGGTTGGAGCACAGATACGCAGTATTTT.

This clonotype was counted a few times. The chain uses TRBV12-3 or TRBV12-4 and TRBJ1-5; D remains unclear. The CDR3 has 16 amino acids. V lost 0 bases, J lost 2 bases, and 11 bases lay in between. CDR3 sequence reads: CASSLAPLTGNQPQHF. The DNA of the CDR3 is TGTGCCAGCAGTTTAGCGCCTCTTACTGGCAATCAGCCCCAGCATTTT.

This clonotype occurred many times. The chain recombines TRBV7-2 with TRBJ2-2; D could derive from TRBD1 or TRBD2 (6 bases each). Germline CDR1 and CDR2: SGHTA and FQGNSA. The CDR3 covers 15 residues. Trimming left V 6 bases short and J 3 bases short, with 14 bases between. CDR3 sequence: CASRKWGAHTGELFF. The CDR3 nucleotides are TGTGCCAGCAGAAAATGGGGGGCGCACACCGGGGAGCTGTTTTTT. Full variable domain (remainder filled in from reference TRBV7-2 and TRBJ2-2): GAGVSQSPSNKVTEKGKDVELRCDPISGHTALYWYRQSLGQGLEFLIYFQGNSAPDKSGLPSDRFSAERTGGSVSTLTIQRTQQEDSAVYLCASRKWGAHTGELFFGEGSRLTVL.

In its sample, this clonotype was seen once. This sequence joins TRBV6-4 and TRBJ2-2, with unresolved D. Germline V gene data show CDR1 as MRHNA and CDR2 as SNTAGT. V lost 3 bases, J lost 2 bases, and 10 bases lay in between. The CDR3 spans 15 residues. CDR3 loop: CASSELGDNTGELFF. DNA of the CDR3: TGTGCCAGCAGTGAGTTAGGAGATAACACCGGGGAGCTGTTTTTT.

The J gene is TRBJ2-5, the V gene TRBV10-3; TRBD1 matches 8 bases. Germline assignment: CDR1 ENHRY and CDR2 SYGVKD. V was clipped by 10 bases and J by 1 base; unmatched bases: 2. This CDR3 has 12 residues. CDR3 nucleotide sequence: TGTGCCAACAGGGGGACCCAAGAGACCCAGTACTTC. This encodes CANRGTQETQYF.

The chain uses TRBV2 and TRBJ2-1, with TRBD1 identical over 8 bases. The germline V gene has CDR1 SNHLY and CDR2 FYNNEI. This CDR3 contains 14 residues. The ends lost 8 bases at V and 3 bases at J; junction bases unmatched: 6. In DNA form, the CDR3 reads TGTGCCAGCGAGACAGGGGCTAACTACAATGAGCAGTTCTTC. Amino acid sequence: CASETGANYNEQFF.

This clonotype turned up a few times. V usage is TRBV7-6 and J usage is TRBJ1-2; no clear D. The CDR3 consists of 16 residues. In germline, CDR1 is SGHVS, CDR2 FNYEAQ. V was trimmed by 1 base and J by 0 bases, leaving 12 bases between them. CDR3 in amino acids: CASSLDWEITNYGYTF. CDR3 sequence (DNA): TGTGCCAGCAGCTTAGATTGGGAGATAACTAACTATGGCTACACCTTC.